These 8 T cell receptor beta chains came from one sample sequenced in a study of CD8 T cells in Susac syndrome. Random hexamers were used to reverse transcribe the RNA input (0.5 to 1 ug). MiXCR was run by TCRdb on the immunoSEQ multiplex PCR reads, yielding one entry per CDR3 protein. The sample shows some 200,000 distinct CDR3 sequences, roughly 94% of them seen only once. Sequencing was done on a sample of CD8+ T cells from PBMCs. These receptors were taken from a human donor with Susac syndrome.

The chain recombines TRBV20-1 with TRBJ2-1, with 15 bases aligning to TRBD2. CDR3 length: 16 residues. Germline V gene data show CDR1 as DFQATT and CDR2 as SNEGSKA (reference sequence). V lost 4 bases to trimming and J lost 8 bases; unmatched junction nucleotides: 9. This CDR3 reads CSATSGTSGGYYEQFF. CDR3 sequence (DNA): TGCAGTGCTACTTCCGGGACTAGCGGGGGGTATTATGAGCAGTTCTTC.

The chain carries TRBV9 and TRBJ2-1; D perhaps matches TRBD2 (6 bases). The CDR3 runs 17 residues. Looked up from germline, CDR1 is SGDLS and CDR2 is YYNGEE. V was cut by 3 bases and J by 4 bases, with 20 bases left in between. CDR3 in DNA: TGTGCCAGCAGCGCGACACTCATAACTAGCAGGTACAATGAGCAGTTCTTC. Translation: CASSATLITSRYNEQFF.

In its sample, this clonotype was seen once. This chain joins TRBV2 and TRBJ2-2; D unresolved. Trimming took off 1 base at V and 1 base at J, with 7 bases between the two ends. Germline loops: CDR1 SNHLY, CDR2 FYNNEI. CDR3 length: 15 amino acids. CDR3 nucleotide sequence: TGTGCCAGCAGTGAAGTCGACTGGAACACCGGGGAGCTGTTTTTT. The encoded protein is CASSEVDWNTGELFF.

The chain combines TRBV7-6 with TRBJ2-5, with a tentative D call TRBD2 (7 bases). The CDR3 is 15 residues long. Germline loops: CDR1 SGHVS, CDR2 FNYEAQ. Between the trimmed V and J ends, which lost 5 bases and 5 bases, there was a span of 18 bases. The DNA for the CDR3 is TGTGCCAGCAGCCCCAAAGGGGGAGGGCCGGAGACCCAGTACTTC. Translating it yields CASSPKGGGPETQYF.

J is TRBJ2-7 and V is TRBV20-1; 13 nucleotides align to TRBD2. Germline loops: CDR1 DFQATT, CDR2 SNEGSKA (reference sequence). The CDR3 has 15 residues. The V gene end was trimmed by 6 bases and the J gene end by 3 bases; junction bases not matched to a gene: 8. The CDR3 loop reads CSAYGLAGDNYEQYF. CDR3 sequence (DNA): TGCAGTGCCTACGGACTAGCGGGAGACAACTACGAGCAGTACTTC.

A word on this clonotype: The junction shows a germline mismatch at one end, possibly a read error. The chain joins TRBV7-7 to TRBJ2-5; D is tentatively TRBD1 or TRBD2 (5 bases each). CDR1 is SSHAT and CDR2 is FNYEAQ in the germline V gene (reference sequence). CDR3 length: 15 residues. CDR3 nucleotides: TGTGCTAGCAGCTACTCCCGGGGCCCACAAGAGACCCAGTACTTC. The encoded protein is CASSYSRGPQETQYF. The full variable domain, completed using reference TRBV7-7 and TRBJ2-5, is GAGVSQSPRYKVTKRGQDVTLRCDPISSHATLYWYQQALGQGPEFLTYFNYEAQPDKSGLPSDRFSAERPEGSISTLTIQRTEQRDSAMYRCASSYSRGPQETQYFGPGTRLLVL.

J is TRBJ1-2 and V is TRBV30, with D tentatively TRBD1 (5 bases). CDR1 GTSNPN and CDR2 SVGIG come from the germline V gene (reference sequence). V shed 3 bases and J shed 4 bases, with 12 bases lying between them. CDR3 length: 13 amino acids. CDR3: CAWRGQPLYGYTF. The CDR3 nucleotides read TGTGCCTGGAGGGGGCAGCCCCTCTATGGCTACACCTTC.

The chain joins TRBV5-1 to TRBJ1-4; D gene uncertain. Trimming pared 0 bases from V and 4 bases from J, leaving 7 bases between. The CDR3 loop spans 14 amino acids. Germline-derived CDR1 and CDR2 are SGHRS and YFSETQ. CDR3 sequence (DNA): TGCGCCAGCAGCTTGGACAGTCATAATGAAAAACTGTTTTTT. It yields the protein CASSLDSHNEKLFF.